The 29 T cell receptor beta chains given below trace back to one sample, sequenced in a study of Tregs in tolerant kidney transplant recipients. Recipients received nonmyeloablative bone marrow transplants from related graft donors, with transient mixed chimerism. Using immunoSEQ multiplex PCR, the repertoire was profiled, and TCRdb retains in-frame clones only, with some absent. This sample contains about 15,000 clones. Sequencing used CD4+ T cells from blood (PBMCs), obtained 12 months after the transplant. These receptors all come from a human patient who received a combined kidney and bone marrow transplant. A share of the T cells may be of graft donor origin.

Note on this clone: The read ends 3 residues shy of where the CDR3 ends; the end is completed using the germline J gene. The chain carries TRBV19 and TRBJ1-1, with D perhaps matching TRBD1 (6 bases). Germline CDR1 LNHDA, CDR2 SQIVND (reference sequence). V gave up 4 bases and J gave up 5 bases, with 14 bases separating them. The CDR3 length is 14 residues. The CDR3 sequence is CASSNLRGDTEAFF. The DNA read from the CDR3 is TGTGCCAGTAGTAATCTCAGGGGAGATACTGAA.

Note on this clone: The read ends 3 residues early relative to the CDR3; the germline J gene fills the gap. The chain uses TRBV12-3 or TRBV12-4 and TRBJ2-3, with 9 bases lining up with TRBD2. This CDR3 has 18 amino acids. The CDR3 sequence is CASSFGWDGGRAEKTQYF. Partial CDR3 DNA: TGTGCCAGCAGTTTTGGATGGGATGGCGGGAGGGCTGAGAAGACG.

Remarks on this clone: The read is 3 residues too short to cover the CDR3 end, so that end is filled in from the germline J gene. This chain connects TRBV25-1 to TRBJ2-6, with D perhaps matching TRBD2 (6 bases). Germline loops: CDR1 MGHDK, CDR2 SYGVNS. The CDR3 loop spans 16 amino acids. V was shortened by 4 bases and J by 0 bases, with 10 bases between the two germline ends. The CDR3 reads CASSAPGVSGANVLTF. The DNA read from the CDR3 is TGTGCCAGCAGTGCCCCGGGGGTCTCTGGGGCCAACGTC. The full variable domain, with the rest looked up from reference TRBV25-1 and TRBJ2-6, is EADIYQTPRYLVIGTGKKITLECSQTMGHDKMYWYQQDPGMELHLIHYSYGVNSTEKGDLSSESTVSRIRTEHFPLTLESARPSHTSQYLCASSAPGVSGANVLTFGAGSRLTVL.

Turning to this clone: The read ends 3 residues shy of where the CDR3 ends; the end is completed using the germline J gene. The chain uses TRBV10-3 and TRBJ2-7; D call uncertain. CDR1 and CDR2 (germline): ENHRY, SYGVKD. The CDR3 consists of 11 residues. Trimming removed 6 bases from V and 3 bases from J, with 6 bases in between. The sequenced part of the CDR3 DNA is TGTGCCATCAGCCTAGGCTACGAG. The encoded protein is CAISLGYE. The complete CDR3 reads CAISLGYEQYF.

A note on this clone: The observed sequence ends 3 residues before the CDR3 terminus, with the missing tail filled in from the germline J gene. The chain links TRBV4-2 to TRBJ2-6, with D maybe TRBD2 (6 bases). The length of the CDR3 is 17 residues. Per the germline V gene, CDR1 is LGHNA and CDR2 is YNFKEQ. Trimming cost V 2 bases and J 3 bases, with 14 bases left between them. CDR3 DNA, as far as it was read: TGTGCCAGCAGCCAATTCCCCCGGGGGAGTGGGGCCAACGTC. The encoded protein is CASSQFPRGSGANV. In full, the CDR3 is CASSQFPRGSGANVLTF.

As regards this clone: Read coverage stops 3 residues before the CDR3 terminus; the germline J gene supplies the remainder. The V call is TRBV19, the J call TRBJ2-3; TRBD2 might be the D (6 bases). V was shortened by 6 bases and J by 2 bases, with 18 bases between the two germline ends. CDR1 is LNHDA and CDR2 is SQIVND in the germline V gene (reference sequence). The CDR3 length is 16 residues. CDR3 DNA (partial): TGTGCCAGTAGGGGGTGGGAGGCGGGAATCACAGATACG. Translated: CASRGWEAGITDT. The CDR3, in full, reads CASRGWEAGITDTQYF.

The sequenced part of the CDR3 DNA is TGTGCCAGCCAGTGGACAGGGAGCGGGGCCAACGTC. Translation gives CASQWTGSGANV. The complete CDR3 reads CASQWTGSGANVLTF. The J gene is TRBJ2-6, the V gene TRBV6-2 or TRBV6-3; 8 nucleotides line up with TRBD1. The read halts 3 residues ahead of the CDR3 end, with the missing end drawn from the germline J gene. V was clipped by 8 bases and J by 4 bases; unmatched bases: 7. The CDR3 is 15 amino acids. Germline V gives CDR1 MNHEY, CDR2 SVGEGT.

The CDR3 is CASSQSREGLAGCPYEQYF. The sequenced CDR3 bases are TGCGCCAGCAGTCAATCGCGGGAGGGACTAGCGGGATGCCCCTACGAG. The chain carries TRBV23-1 and TRBJ2-7; 13 bases are shared with TRBD2. The read comes to an end 3 residues before the CDR3 does, leaving the germline J gene to fill in the end. TRBV23-1 falls under the ORF class, with uncertain function. Germline trimming cut 0 bases from V and 2 bases from J; bases unmatched to any gene: 10. The length of the CDR3 is 19 residues.

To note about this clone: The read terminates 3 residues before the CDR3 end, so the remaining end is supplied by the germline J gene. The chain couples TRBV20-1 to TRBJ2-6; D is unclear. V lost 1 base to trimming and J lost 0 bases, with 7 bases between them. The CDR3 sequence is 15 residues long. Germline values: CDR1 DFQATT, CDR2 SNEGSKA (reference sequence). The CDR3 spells CSARVSNSGANVLTF. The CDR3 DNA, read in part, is TGCAGTGCTAGAGTTAGTAACTCTGGGGCCAACGTC.

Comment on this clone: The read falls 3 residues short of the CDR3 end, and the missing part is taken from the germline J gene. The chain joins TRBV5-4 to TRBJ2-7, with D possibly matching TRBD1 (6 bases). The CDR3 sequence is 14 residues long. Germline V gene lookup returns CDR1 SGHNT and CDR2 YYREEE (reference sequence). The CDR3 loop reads CVLGEQGLNYEQYF. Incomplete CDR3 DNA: TGTGTCTTGGGTGAACAGGGTCTCAACTACGAG.

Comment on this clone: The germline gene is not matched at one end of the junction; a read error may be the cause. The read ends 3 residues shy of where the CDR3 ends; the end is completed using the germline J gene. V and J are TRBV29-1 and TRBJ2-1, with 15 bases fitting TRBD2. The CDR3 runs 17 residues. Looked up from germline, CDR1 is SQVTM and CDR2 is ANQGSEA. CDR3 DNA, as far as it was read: TGCAGCCTTGAAGGACTAGCGGGAGGGGAAAACTACAATGAG. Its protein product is CSLEGLAGGENYNE. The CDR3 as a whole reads CSLEGLAGGENYNEQFF.

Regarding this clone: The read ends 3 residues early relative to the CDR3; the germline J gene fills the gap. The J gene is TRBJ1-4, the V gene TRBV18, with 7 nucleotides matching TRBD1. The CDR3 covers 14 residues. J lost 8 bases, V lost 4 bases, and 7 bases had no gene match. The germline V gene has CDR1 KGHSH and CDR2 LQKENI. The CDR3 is CASSLQGRHEKLFF. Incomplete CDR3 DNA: TGTGCCAGCTCACTACAGGGGAGGCACGAAAAA.

The DNA read from the CDR3 is TGTGCCAGCAGCTTAGTCTCCACTAGCGGCTACGAG. Translating it yields CASSLVSTSGYE. The entire CDR3 reads CASSLVSTSGYEQYF. The rearrangement links TRBV7-2 to TRBJ2-7; 8 bases align to TRBD2. The read ends 3 residues before the CDR3 terminus; that terminus is restored from the germline J gene. The CDR3 is made up of 15 amino acids. Losses at the gene ends were 1 base for V and 3 bases for J; bases not matched to a gene: 5. Germline values: CDR1 SGHTA, CDR2 FQGNSA.

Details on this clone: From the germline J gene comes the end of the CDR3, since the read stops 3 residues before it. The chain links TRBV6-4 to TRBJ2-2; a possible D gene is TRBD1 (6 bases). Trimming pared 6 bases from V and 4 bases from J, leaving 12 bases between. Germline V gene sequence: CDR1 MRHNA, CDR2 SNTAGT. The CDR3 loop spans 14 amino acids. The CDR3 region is CASRQGSGTGELFF. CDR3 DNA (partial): TGTGCCAGCAGACAGGGCTCCGGCACCGGGGAG.

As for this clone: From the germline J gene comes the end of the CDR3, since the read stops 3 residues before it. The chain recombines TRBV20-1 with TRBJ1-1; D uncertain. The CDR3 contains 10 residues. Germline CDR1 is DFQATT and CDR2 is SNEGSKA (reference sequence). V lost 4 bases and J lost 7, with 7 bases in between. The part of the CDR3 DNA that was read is TGCAGTGCTATCCTCCTTGAA. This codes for CSAILLE. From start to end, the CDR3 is CSAILLEAFF.

The part of the CDR3 DNA that was read is TGCGCCAGCAACCCCACGCTGCAGGGGGTTAGCTCCTACGAG. This sequence encodes CASNPTLQGVSSYE. The CDR3 reads in full as CASNPTLQGVSSYEQYF. The chain uses TRBV5-1 and TRBJ2-7, with 7 bases matching TRBD1. The read terminates 3 residues ahead of where the CDR3 ends, so the germline J gene completes it. There are 17 residues in the CDR3. CDR1 is SGHRS, CDR2 YFSETQ, per germline. The J segment lost 0 bases and the V segment lost 6 bases, leaving 15 bases of the junction unmatched.

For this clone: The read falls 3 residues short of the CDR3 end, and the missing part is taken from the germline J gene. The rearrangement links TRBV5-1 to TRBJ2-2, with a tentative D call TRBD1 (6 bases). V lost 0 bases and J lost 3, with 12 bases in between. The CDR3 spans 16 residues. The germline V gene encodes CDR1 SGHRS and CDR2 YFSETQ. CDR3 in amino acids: CASSLGLWTDTGELFF. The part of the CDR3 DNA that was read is TGCGCCAGCAGCTTGGGTCTGTGGACAGACACCGGGGAG.

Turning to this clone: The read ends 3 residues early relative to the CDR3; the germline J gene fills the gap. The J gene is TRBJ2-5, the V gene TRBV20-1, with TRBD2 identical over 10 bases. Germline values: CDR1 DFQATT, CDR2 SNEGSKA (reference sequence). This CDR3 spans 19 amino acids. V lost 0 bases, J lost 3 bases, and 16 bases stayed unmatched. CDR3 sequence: CSARDSSGRAGGGKETQYF. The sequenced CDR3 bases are TGCAGTGCTAGAGATTCGAGCGGGAGGGCCGGGGGTGGCAAAGAGACC.

The sequenced part of the CDR3 DNA is TGCGCCAGCAGCCGACAGGGGGGAACTAATGAAAAA. This encodes CASSRQGGTNEK. From start to end, the CDR3 is CASSRQGGTNEKLFF. The rearrangement links TRBV5-1 to TRBJ1-4; 9 nucleotides match TRBD1. The CDR3 goes on 3 residues after the read ends, and that part is filled in from the germline J gene. V gave up 4 bases and J gave up 1 base; unmatched junction bases: 2. The length of the CDR3 is 15 residues. Germline lookup yields CDR1 SGHRS and CDR2 YFSETQ.

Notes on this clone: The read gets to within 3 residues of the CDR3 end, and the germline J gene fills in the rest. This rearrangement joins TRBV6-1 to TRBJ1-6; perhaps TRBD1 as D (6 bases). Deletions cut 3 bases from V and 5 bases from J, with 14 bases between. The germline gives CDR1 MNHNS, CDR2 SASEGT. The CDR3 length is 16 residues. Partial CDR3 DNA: TGTGCCAGCAGTGAGCAACCGGGACAAAATAATTCACCC. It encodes CASSEQPGQNNSP. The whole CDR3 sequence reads CASSEQPGQNNSPLHF.

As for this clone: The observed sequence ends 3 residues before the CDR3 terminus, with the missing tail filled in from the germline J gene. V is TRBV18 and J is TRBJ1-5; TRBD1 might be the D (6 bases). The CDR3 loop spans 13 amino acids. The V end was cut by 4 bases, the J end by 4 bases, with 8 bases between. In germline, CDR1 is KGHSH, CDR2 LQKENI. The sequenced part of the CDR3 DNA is TGTGCCAGCTCACGGACAGTTAATCAGCCC. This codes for CASSRTVNQP. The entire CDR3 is CASSRTVNQPQHF.

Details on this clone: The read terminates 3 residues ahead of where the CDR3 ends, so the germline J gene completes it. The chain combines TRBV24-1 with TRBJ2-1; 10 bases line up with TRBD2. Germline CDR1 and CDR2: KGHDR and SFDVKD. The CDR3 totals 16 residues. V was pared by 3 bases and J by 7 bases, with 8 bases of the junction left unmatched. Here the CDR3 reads CATSDQTGTSVNEQFF. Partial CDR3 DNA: TGTGCCACCAGTGATCAAACCGGGACTAGCGTGAATGAG.

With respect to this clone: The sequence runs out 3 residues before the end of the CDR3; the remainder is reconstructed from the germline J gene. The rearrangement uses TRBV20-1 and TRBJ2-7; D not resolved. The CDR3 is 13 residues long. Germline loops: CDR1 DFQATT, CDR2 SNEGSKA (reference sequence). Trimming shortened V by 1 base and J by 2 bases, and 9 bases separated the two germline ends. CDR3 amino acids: CSARAGRPYEQYF. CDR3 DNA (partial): TGCAGTGCTAGAGCGGGTCGCCCCTACGAG.

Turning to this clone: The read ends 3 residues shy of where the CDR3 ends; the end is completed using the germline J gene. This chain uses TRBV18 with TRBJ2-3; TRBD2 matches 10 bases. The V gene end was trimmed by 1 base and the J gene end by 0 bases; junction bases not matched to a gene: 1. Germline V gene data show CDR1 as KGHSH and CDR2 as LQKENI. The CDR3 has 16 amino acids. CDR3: CASSPLAGGSTDTQYF. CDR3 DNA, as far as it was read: TGTGCCAGCTCACCACTAGCGGGAGGCAGCACAGATACG. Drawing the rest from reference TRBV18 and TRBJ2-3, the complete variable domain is NAGVMQNPRHLVRRRGQEARLRCSPMKGHSHVYWYRQLPEEGLKFMVYLQKENIIDESGMPKERFSAEFPKEGPSILRIQQVVRGDSAAYFCASSPLAGGSTDTQYFGPGTRLTVL.

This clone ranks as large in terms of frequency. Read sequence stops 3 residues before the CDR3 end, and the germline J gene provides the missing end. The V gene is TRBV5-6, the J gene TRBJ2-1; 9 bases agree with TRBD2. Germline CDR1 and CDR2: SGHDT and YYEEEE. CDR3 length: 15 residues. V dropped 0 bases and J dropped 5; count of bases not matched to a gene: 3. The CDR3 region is CASSLGTSAHNEQFF. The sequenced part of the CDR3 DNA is TGTGCCAGCAGCTTGGGGACTAGCGCACACAATGAG.

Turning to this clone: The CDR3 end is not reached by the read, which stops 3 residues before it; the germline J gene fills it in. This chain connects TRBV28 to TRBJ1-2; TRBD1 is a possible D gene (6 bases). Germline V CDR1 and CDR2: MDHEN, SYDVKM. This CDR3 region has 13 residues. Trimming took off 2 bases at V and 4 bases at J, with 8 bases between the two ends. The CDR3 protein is CASSLRGTYGYTF. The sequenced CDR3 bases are TGTGCCAGCAGTTTAAGGGGGACCTATGGC.

This CDR3 is CASSLSGHQPQHF. The sequenced CDR3 bases are TGTGCCAGCAGCTTAAGTGGGCATCAGCCC. The gene calls are TRBV7-8 and TRBJ1-5; the D is unclear. The read stops 3 residues short of the end of the CDR3; the missing end is completed from the germline J gene. Germline CDR1 and CDR2: SGHVS and FQNEAQ. The CDR3 sequence is 13 residues long. The V gene lost 2 bases and the J gene lost 5 bases, with 7 bases spanning the gap.

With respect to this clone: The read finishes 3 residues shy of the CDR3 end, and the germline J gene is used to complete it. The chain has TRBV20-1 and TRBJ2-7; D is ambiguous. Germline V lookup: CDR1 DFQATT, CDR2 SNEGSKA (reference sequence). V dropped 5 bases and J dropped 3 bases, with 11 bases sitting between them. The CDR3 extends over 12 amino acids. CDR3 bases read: TGCAGTGCTCCTGACACTTACTACGAG. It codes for CSAPDTYYE. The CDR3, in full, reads CSAPDTYYEQYF.

The CDR3: CASSWTSGTFNEQFF. The DNA read from the CDR3 is TGTGCCAGCAGCTGGACTAGCGGGACCTTTAATGAG. This sequence joins TRBV11-2 and TRBJ2-1; 12 bases are a match to TRBD2. The read ends 3 residues early relative to the CDR3; the germline J gene fills the gap. CDR1 and CDR2 from the germline V gene are SGHAT and FQNNGV. Trimming cost V 4 bases and J 7 bases; bases outside gene matches: 5. The CDR3 consists of 15 residues.